This T cell receptor beta chain was captured by sequencing in a study of siplizumab effects on memory and regulatory T cells. Study observations and caveats: Memory cells seemed less diverse than naive T cells, which seemed major alloresponse contributors.

V was clipped by 5 bases and J by 0 bases, with 10 bases between them. The germline CDR1 and CDR2 sequences are LNHDA and SQIVND (reference sequence). The CDR3 covers 14 residues. Using immunoSEQ multiplex PCR, the repertoire was profiled, and TCRdb retains in-frame clones only, with some absent. The table lists roughly 70,000 clones, 93% of them singletons, with about 4.5% in the top ten. In regard to this clone: Its antigen is still unknown.

This TCR was recovered from a human donor in good health. J is TRBJ1-1 and V is TRBV19; D ambiguous. Sequencing was done on a sample of CD8+ T cells sorted from blood. DNA for the CDR3: TGTGCCAGTAGTTACGGACTGTTGAACACTGAAGCTTTCTTT. It yields the protein CASSYGLLNTEAFF. The complete variable domain, with remaining parts taken from reference TRBV19 and TRBJ1-1, reads DGGITQSPKYLFRKEGQNVTLSCEQNLNHDAMYWYRQDPGQGLRLIYYSQIVNDFQKGDIAEGYSVSREKKESFPLTVTSAQKNPTAFYLCASSYGLLNTEAFFGQGTRLTVV.